What follows describes a single T cell receptor (beta chain). Libraries were prepared by immunoSEQ multiplex PCR; TCRdb keeps only in-frame clonotypes and omits some of them. Of around 13,000 clones detected, 85% to 90% appear once; the ten largest clones hold roughly 0.46%. The entry originates in a study of PD-1 blockade in classical Hodgkin lymphoma. There was relapse after autologous stem cell transplantation in every patient, and there was variation in brentuximab vedotin exposure. Investigators isolated CD4+ T cells from thawed PBMCs through magnetic negative selection. The TCR sequence derives from a human donor with classical Hodgkin lymphoma. This sample comprised CD4+ T cells from blood, obtained at baseline.

For the CDR3, the DNA is TGTGCCAGCAGCTTGGGCGTGGGAAGCTCCTACGAGCAGTACTTC. Its protein product is CASSLGVGSSYEQYF. This chain joins TRBV5-4 and TRBJ2-7; D uncertain. CDR1 SGHNT and CDR2 YYREEE come from the germline V gene (reference sequence). V was cut by 0 bases and J by 0 bases, with 10 bases left in between. The CDR3 has 15 residues.